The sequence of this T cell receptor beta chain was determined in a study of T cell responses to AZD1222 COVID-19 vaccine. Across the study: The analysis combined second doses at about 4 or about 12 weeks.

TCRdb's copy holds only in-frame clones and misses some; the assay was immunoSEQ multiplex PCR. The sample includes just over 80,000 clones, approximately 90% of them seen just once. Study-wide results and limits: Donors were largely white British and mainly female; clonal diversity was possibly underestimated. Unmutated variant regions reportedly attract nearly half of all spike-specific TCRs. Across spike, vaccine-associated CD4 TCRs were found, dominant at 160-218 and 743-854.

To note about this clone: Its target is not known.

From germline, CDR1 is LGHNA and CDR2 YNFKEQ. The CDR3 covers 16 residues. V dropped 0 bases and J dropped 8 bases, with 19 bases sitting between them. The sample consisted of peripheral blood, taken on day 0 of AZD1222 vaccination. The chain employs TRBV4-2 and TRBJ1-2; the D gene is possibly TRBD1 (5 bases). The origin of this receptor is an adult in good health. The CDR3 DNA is TGTGCCAGCAGCCAAGATCAGGCCCAGCCAGGGCGAGGCTACACCTTC. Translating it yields CASSQDQAQPGRGYTF.